This T cell receptor (beta chain) was profiled in a study of cytomegalovirus exposure and HLA in healthy donors. Study-wide background: Prior work identified around 120 million unique TCR beta sequences in 190 million or so T cells.

Germline V lookup: CDR1 ENHRY, CDR2 SYGVKD. This CDR3 has 15 amino acids. This clone has a single count. The PCR employed 60 Vbeta primers together with 13 Jbeta primers. As processed by the authors: Counted up in a later analysis, unique TCR beta chains came to about 80 million, with around 10 million shared. This table comes from immunoSEQ multiplex PCR, and its TCRdb copy is limited to in-frame clones, with some not included. V, J and clone size were drawn from that table, and D and trimming were deduced from the DNA. The sample records approximately 97,000 clones, about four fifths being singletons.

What was sequenced was PBMCs. The chain uses TRBV10-3 and TRBJ2-5; 10 nucleotides line up with TRBD2. The J call may be faulty, since TRBJ2-7 better matches the DNA end. The source is a woman in her 40s in good health and CMV-seropositive. The CDR3 DNA reads as TGTGCCATCAGTGAGATGCTAGCGGGAGCCTACGAGCAGTACTTC. Translation: CAISEMLAGAYEQYF.